A single TCR beta chain is shown here with its context. These data belong to a study of shared clonotypes between healthy human individuals. Here immunoSEQ multiplex PCR was the method, and the copy in TCRdb shows in-frame clones only, minus some. The profile shows 400,000 to 550,000 clones, 70% to 85% of them singletons. This receptor was identified in a woman aged 40 to 50 in good health. Some clones in this sample may be carry-over from other donors' samples. Input material: PBMCs.

The CDR3 bases are TGCGCCAGCAGCATTCGACAGCCTGCAACTAATGAAAAACTGTTTTTT. It codes for CASSIRQPATNEKLFF. This chain connects TRBV5-1 to TRBJ1-4; D possibly corresponds to TRBD1 (5 bases). The CDR3 runs to 16 residues. V lost 4 bases and J 0 bases, leaving 13 bases between the germline ends. From germline, CDR1 is SGHRS and CDR2 YFSETQ.